This TCR beta chain emerged from a study of blood T cells in healthy people across ages. Remarks on this clonotype: Its target is not known.

PCR was performed a second time for 7 to 11 cycles using a sample-barcoded 5' primer and a J-beta primer mix. Using its own MiXCR run on the 5' RACE reads, TCRdb lists one record per CDR3 protein. The table has hundreds of thousands of distinct CDR3 sequences, under 25% seen once. The CDR3 extends over 14 amino acids. V was pared by 3 bases and J by 4 bases, with 12 bases between. Findings and limits, study-wide: Whereas aged donors had fewer naive CD4+ cells, long-lived donors had more of them and higher diversity. Per million T cells, TCR beta diversity dropped about linearly as age rose. PBMCs were not sorted, which prevented a conclusive comparison of naive versus antigen-experienced cells. From one million sequenced T cells, diversity estimates were lower bounds.

The sequenced sample consisted of blood. The V and J genes are TRBV12-3 or TRBV12-4 and TRBJ1-2; tentatively, D is TRBD1 (6 bases). The clonotype originates from a man between 70 and 80 years old in good health. The CDR3 DNA reads TGTGCCAGCAGTTTGGCCGGGACATTCTATGGCTACACCTTC. As protein: CASSLAGTFYGYTF.